The present TCR beta chain was sequenced within a study of glioma-infiltrating T cells. This clonotype was seen ten or more times. What it binds is unknown. The CDR3 spans 15 residues. V was shortened by 3 bases and J by 2 bases, with 16 bases between the two germline ends. The V gene's germline CDR1 is DFQATT and CDR2 SNEGSKA (reference sequence). TCR alpha and beta CDR3 regions were amplified from RNA using iRepertoire nested multiplex PCR. TCRdb analysed the multiplex PCR reads with MiXCR anew, one entry per CDR3 protein. This table has around 120,000 distinct CDR3 sequences, roughly a quarter appearing once. Study-level points and caveats: Non-neoplastic patients had below-expected tissue-blood divergence, while all gliomas exceeded expectation.

Material: glioma tissue, nonneoplastic brain tissue, or PBMCs (not recorded which). The receptor was derived from a human donor with low-grade glioma or glioblastoma, undergoing nonglioma brain surgery, or in good health (not recorded which). This chain links TRBV20-1 with TRBJ1-1; D not certain. The CDR3 DNA follows: TGCAGTGCTAGGAGGTCAAGCACTTTAAACACTGAAGCTTTCTTT. The encoded protein is CSARRSSTLNTEAFF.